This is a list of T cell receptor beta chains from one sample in a study of graft-versus-host responses after intestinal transplantation. Sequenced by immunoSEQ multiplex PCR; TCRdb stores in-frame clones only, minus some. Of more than 85,000 clones in the sample, around 80% were seen once. These receptors' targets are unknown. The starting material was unstimulated CD4+ T cells sorted from spleen or lymph node cells, obtained before intestinal transplant. The receptors originated from a human donor who received an intestinal transplant. Each CDR3 is given with its conserved first and last residue.

TRBJ2-1	TRBV27	CASSLGGLASRNEQFF
TRBJ1-3	TRBV28	CASSLRGRGGNTIYF
TRBJ2-7	TRBV5-1	CASSLGGTGNYEQYF
TRBJ1-1	TRBV9	CASSGTGGAEAFF
TRBJ1-5	TRBV28	CASSLWGGNQPQHF
TRBJ1-5	TRBV11-2	CASSQGQTIGPQHF
TRBJ1-2	TRBV21-1	CASSKDRAGGYGYTF
TRBJ2-3	TRBV29-1	CSADRSTSTDTQYF
TRBJ1-2	TRBV28	CASSFQGSYGYTF
TRBJ2-7	TRBV28	CASTGALDRTWYEQYF
TRBJ2-5	TRBV29-1	CSSGLTETQYF
TRBJ2-1	TRBV9	CASSPTSLSTHEQFF
TRBJ2-7	TRBV28	CASSLPGPYEQYF
TRBJ2-1	TRBV25-1	CASSESGGRDNEQFF
TRBJ2-1	TRBV12-5	CASGRDRVNEQFF
TRBJ2-7	TRBV19	CASSIMAGGGGEQYF